One and the same sample provided the 29 T cell receptor beta chains below, sequenced in a study of T cells in Graves' hyperthyroidism and ophthalmopathy. Amplified TCR beta CDR3 regions derived from RNA transcripts. First-round RT-PCR of the TCR CDR3 relied on the HTBI primer set. MiXCR was run by TCRdb on the multiplex PCR reads, yielding one entry per CDR3 protein. Of approximately 590,000 distinct CDR3 sequences listed, about 43% were seen once; the top ten hold roughly 8.2%. Sequenced material: peripheral blood or thyroid tissue (not recorded which). These TCRs come from a woman between 18 and 29 years old with Graves' hyperthyroidism.

V usage is TRBV7-2 and J usage is TRBJ2-3; D gene uncertain. The germline gives CDR1 SGHTA, CDR2 FQGNSA. This CDR3 region has 13 residues. Trimming cost V 3 bases and J 2 bases, with 6 bases left between them. CDR3: CASSFSATDTQYF. In DNA, the CDR3 is TGTGCCAGCAGCTTCAGTGCCACAGATACGCAGTATTTT.

The chain links TRBV7-9 to TRBJ2-5, with a weak D call TRBD2 (6 bases). This CDR3 region has 12 residues. The V gene's germline CDR1 is SEHNR and CDR2 FQNEAQ (reference sequence). V gave up 11 bases and J gave up 4 bases, with 14 bases separating them. This CDR3 reads CAAGGMGETQYF. The CDR3 bases are TGTGCCGCGGGCGGGATGGGAGAGACCCAGTACTTC.

A few counts support this clonotype. The chain employs TRBV5-4 and TRBJ2-5; possible D gene TRBD1, 6 bases. Germline CDR1 and CDR2: SGHNT and YYREEE (reference sequence). The CDR3 spans 16 residues. V was trimmed by 4 bases and J by 5 bases, leaving 21 bases between them. CDR3 in amino acids: CASSLKPGQLLETQYF. The CDR3 DNA is TGTGCCAGCAGCCTAAAGCCGGGACAACTCCTGGAGACCCAGTACTTC.

This clonotype was picked up many times. This chain joins TRBV15 and TRBJ1-2; D is ambiguous. Trimming stripped 1 base from V and 0 bases from J, with 6 bases between. The CDR3 extends over 14 amino acids. CDR1 and CDR2 (germline): LNHNV, YYDKDF (reference sequence). For the CDR3, the DNA is TGTGCCACCAGCAGAGGCAGCGCTAACTATGGCTACACCTTC. This codes for CATSRGSANYGYTF.

As for this clonotype: A much bigger clone sits one base away, suggesting this may be a read error. This sequence joins TRBV7-2 and TRBJ1-5; weak D call: TRBD1 (5 bases). The V and J ends lost 8 bases and 5 bases respectively, with 19 bases between them. Germline CDR1 SGHTA, CDR2 FQGNSA. This CDR3 region has 15 residues. CDR3 in DNA: TGTGCCAGCGACTCTGGGGGGTGGCCCGATCAGCCCCAGCATTTT. Protein product: CASDSGGWPDQPQHF.

The gene calls are TRBV7-2 and TRBJ1-5, with a possible D match to TRBD1 (5 bases). CDR3 length: 14 amino acids. V was cut by 7 bases and J by 4 bases, with 14 bases left in between. The germline CDR1 and CDR2 sequences are SGHTA and FQGNSA. In nucleotides, the CDR3 is TGTGCCAGCACGCAGGGTATGGGGAATCAGCCCCAGCATTTT. Protein sequence: CASTQGMGNQPQHF.

V usage is TRBV19 and J usage is TRBJ1-3; no clear D gene. V lost 5 bases to trimming and J lost 0 bases, with 8 bases between them. This CDR3 is 14 amino acids long. Germline-derived CDR1 and CDR2 are LNHDA and SQIVND (reference sequence). The CDR3 bases are TGTGCCAGTAGTCGACTGAACTCTGGAAACACCATATATTTT. It translates to CASSRLNSGNTIYF.

CDR3 residues: CASTLGIYGYTF. The DNA of the CDR3 is TGTGCCAGCACCCTGGGGATTTACGGCTACACCTTC. V and J are TRBV6-1 and TRBJ1-2; D unresolved. V lost 7 bases and J 8 bases, leaving 14 bases between the germline ends. CDR3 length: 12 residues. Looked up from germline, CDR1 is MNHNS and CDR2 is SASEGT.

In regard to this clonotype: A read error may produce the germline difference seen at one junction end. The CDR3 here is CAISEDRGGGSPLHF. CDR3 nucleotides: TGTGCCATCAGTGAGGACAGGGGTGGGGGTTCACCCCTCCACTTT. The chain combines TRBV6-4 with TRBJ1-6; 9 nucleotides agree with TRBD1. This CDR3 has 15 amino acids. The germline gives CDR1 MRHNA, CDR2 SNTAGT.

The rearrangement joins TRBV24-1 to TRBJ1-2; maybe TRBD1 (6 bases). CDR3 length equals 13 residues. Germline-derived CDR1 and CDR2 are KGHDR and SFDVKD. V was cut by 9 bases and J by 4 bases, with 14 bases left in between. The CDR3 loop is CATGQGRSYGYTF. CDR3 sequence (DNA): TGTGCCACCGGGCAGGGGCGTTCCTATGGCTACACCTTC.

V usage is TRBV12-3 or TRBV12-4 and J usage is TRBJ1-1; no firm D call. Deletions cut 3 bases from V and 1 base from J, with 9 bases between. The CDR3 sequence is 14 residues long. The CDR3 region is CASSFGRRNTEAFF. In DNA form, the CDR3 reads TGTGCCAGCAGTTTCGGCAGGAGGAACACTGAAGCTTTCTTT.

This clonotype was detected many times. The genes are TRBV6-6 and TRBJ1-2; D is uncertain. The V gene's germline CDR1 is MNHNY and CDR2 SVGAGI (reference sequence). The CDR3 runs 12 residues. Trimming removed 7 bases at V and 5 bases at J, with 11 bases between. The CDR3: CASTLAGYGYTF. CDR3 bases: TGTGCCAGCACCTTGGCAGGTTATGGCTACACCTTC.

The rearrangement uses TRBV7-2 and TRBJ1-2; D gene ambiguous. The CDR3 runs 17 residues. V dropped 2 bases and J dropped 4 bases, with 20 bases sitting between them. Germline assignment: CDR1 SGHTA and CDR2 FQGNSA. The CDR3 coding sequence is TGTGCCAGCAGCTTAACACCCGCCCACGAAGACTTCTATGGCTACACCTTC. Protein sequence: CASSLTPAHEDFYGYTF.

The chain has TRBV11-2 and TRBJ2-5; TRBD2 matches at 7 bases. Germline V gene lookup returns CDR1 SGHAT and CDR2 FQNNGV. V was clipped by 0 bases and J by 5 bases; unmatched bases: 6. This CDR3 region has 15 residues. The CDR3 DNA reads as TGTGCCAGCAGCTTAGACACGGGAGGCGGGGAGACCCAGTACTTC. Its protein product is CASSLDTGGGETQYF.

V is TRBV25-1 and J is TRBJ2-3; D remains ambiguous. The CDR3 consists of 14 residues. The V gene lost 8 bases and the J gene lost 2 bases, with 14 bases spanning the gap. Germline V lookup: CDR1 MGHDK, CDR2 SYGVNS. CDR3 amino acids: CASRINPFTDTQYF. The DNA for the CDR3 is TGTGCCAGCCGTATTAACCCTTTCACAGATACGCAGTATTTT.

This chain links TRBV20-1 with TRBJ2-5; weak D call: TRBD1 (5 bases). V was cut by 3 bases and J by 1 base, with 12 bases left in between. Germline CDR1 DFQATT, CDR2 SNEGSKA (reference sequence). The CDR3 totals 14 residues. CDR3 DNA sequence: TGCAGTGCTAGGGTGCCAGGGTTCCAAGAGACCCAGTACTTC. The encoded protein is CSARVPGFQETQYF.

The V call is TRBV7-8, the J call TRBJ2-3; no clear D gene. V was clipped by 4 bases and J by 3 bases, with 5 bases between them. The CDR3 loop spans 12 amino acids. Germline CDR1 reads SGHVS; CDR2 reads FQNEAQ. The CDR3 is CASSYTTDTQYF. CDR3 bases: TGTGCCAGCAGCTACACAACAGATACGCAGTATTTT.

This clonotype was seen a single time. V is TRBV24-1 and J is TRBJ1-5; 7 nucleotides match TRBD1. The CDR3 runs to 15 residues. Germline CDR1 KGHDR, CDR2 SFDVKD. Losses at the gene ends were 3 bases for V and 3 bases for J; bases not matched to a gene: 4. CDR3 coding DNA: TGTGCCACCAGTGATCGGACAGGCGACAATCAGCCCCAGCATTTT. This sequence encodes CATSDRTGDNQPQHF.

There are a few counts of this clonotype. This chain uses TRBV2 with TRBJ2-7; 8 nucleotides match TRBD1. CDR3 length: 14 amino acids. Germline CDR1 and CDR2: SNHLY and FYNNEI. Trimming at V came to 6 bases and at J to 3 bases, leaving 7 bases not matched to a gene. CDR3 sequence (DNA): TGTGCCAGCAGCGGACAGGGAACCATCTACGAGCAGTACTTC. Translation: CASSGQGTIYEQYF.

Concerning this clonotype: With a much larger clone just one base away, this may be a read error. The V gene is TRBV6-5, the J gene TRBJ2-2; the D is unclear. The V gene's germline CDR1 is MNHEY and CDR2 SVGAGI. The CDR3 length is 13 residues. CDR3 region: CAISYADTGELFF. CDR3 coding DNA: TGTGCCATCAGTTACGCAGACACCGGGGAGCTGTTTTTT.

The chain carries TRBV7-9 and TRBJ1-2; 11 bases are shared with TRBD1. Trimming cost V 5 bases and J 2 bases; bases outside gene matches: 7. This CDR3 region has 16 residues. CDR1 is SEHNR and CDR2 is FQNEAQ in the germline V gene (reference sequence). CDR3 loop: CASSPRGTGGNYGYTF. Here the CDR3 DNA reads TGTGCCAGCAGCCCGAGGGGGACAGGGGGGAACTATGGCTACACCTTC.

This clonotype was picked up one time. The chain is built from TRBV6-1 and TRBJ2-5; 11 bases are a match to TRBD2. Germline loops: CDR1 MNHNS, CDR2 SASEGT. The CDR3 loop spans 15 amino acids. The V segment lost 5 bases and the J segment 7 bases; nucleotides outside the gene matches: 9. Here the CDR3 reads CASSPLSGGVLTQYF. The CDR3 DNA reads TGTGCCAGCAGTCCCCTTAGCGGGGGGGTTTTGACCCAGTACTTC.

This chain connects TRBV7-6 to TRBJ1-4; D possibly corresponds to TRBD1 (5 bases). The length of the CDR3 is 17 residues. The V gene's germline CDR1 is SGHVS and CDR2 FNYEAQ. V was trimmed by 0 bases and J by 8 bases, leaving 19 bases between them. This CDR3 reads CASSLAMPGGTGEKLFF. DNA for the CDR3: TGTGCCAGCAGCTTAGCAATGCCGGGGGGGACGGGGGAAAAACTGTTTTTT.

V gene TRBV10-3 combines with J gene TRBJ1-1; 7 bases fit TRBD1. The CDR3 totals 15 residues. Trimming cost V 10 bases and J 0 bases; bases outside gene matches: 11. Per the germline V gene, CDR1 is ENHRY and CDR2 is SYGVKD. Here the CDR3 reads CASRETGRMNTEAFF. CDR3 nucleotide sequence: TGTGCCAGCCGAGAGACAGGGAGAATGAACACTGAAGCTTTCTTT.

The V gene is TRBV2, the J gene TRBJ1-4; no firm D call. The end of the DNA is better explained by TRBJ2-2, so the J call may be wrong. CDR1 is SNHLY, CDR2 FYNNEI, per germline. The CDR3 consists of 12 residues. CDR3 coding DNA: TGTGCCAGCAGTTCAGGTCTTGGGGAGCTGTTTTTT. Its protein product is CASSSGLGELFF.

The V and J genes are TRBV29-1 and TRBJ1-3, with D hard to call. CDR1 and CDR2 from the germline V gene are SQVTM and ANQGSEA. This CDR3 is built from 11 residues. CDR3 coding DNA: TGCAGTCCTAACTCTGGAAACACCATATATTTT. Residues: CSPNSGNTIYF.

This chain links TRBV6-2 or TRBV6-3 with TRBJ1-4; D is perhaps TRBD1 (5 bases). The V gene lost 4 bases and the J gene lost 10 bases, with 19 bases spanning the gap. The CDR3 totals 15 residues. Germline CDR1 is MNHEY and CDR2 is SVGEGT. CDR3 residues: CASSSTAAHPGKLFF. In nucleotides, the CDR3 is TGTGCCAGCAGTTCGACAGCGGCCCATCCGGGAAAACTGTTTTTT.

The chain recombines TRBV12-3 or TRBV12-4 with TRBJ2-5, with D maybe TRBD1 (6 bases). V lost 7 bases, J lost 5 bases, and 14 bases lay in between. This CDR3 region has 13 residues. In DNA, the CDR3 is TGTGCCAGCAAGGCGACAGGTTGGGAGACCCAGTACTTC. It codes for CASKATGWETQYF.

This clonotype was counted ten times or more. The chain has TRBV20-1 and TRBJ2-7; D may be TRBD1 (6 bases). V dropped 1 base and J dropped 4 bases, with 14 bases sitting between them. Germline CDR1 is DFQATT and CDR2 is SNEGSKA (reference sequence). CDR3 length: 14 residues. In DNA form, the CDR3 reads TGCAGTGCTAGAGGAGGGGGTGATGATTACGAGCAGTACTTC. It codes for CSARGGGDDYEQYF.